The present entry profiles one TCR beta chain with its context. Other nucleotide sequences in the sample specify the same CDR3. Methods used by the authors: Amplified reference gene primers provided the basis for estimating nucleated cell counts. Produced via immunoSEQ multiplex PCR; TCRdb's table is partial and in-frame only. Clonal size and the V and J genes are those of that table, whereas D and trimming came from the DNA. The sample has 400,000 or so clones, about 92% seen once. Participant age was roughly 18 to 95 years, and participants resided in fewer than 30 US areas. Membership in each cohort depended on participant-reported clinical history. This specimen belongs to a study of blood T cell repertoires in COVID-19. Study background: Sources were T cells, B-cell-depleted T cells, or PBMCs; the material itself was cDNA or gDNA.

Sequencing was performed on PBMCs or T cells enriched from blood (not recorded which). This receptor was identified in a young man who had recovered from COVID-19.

The CDR3 DNA follows: TGTGCCAGTAGGGGACAGGGGGACACTGAAGCTTTCTTT. As protein: CASRGQGDTEAFF. The gene calls are TRBV2 and TRBJ1-1; 11 bases line up with TRBD1. The germline V gene has CDR1 SNHLY and CDR2 FYNNEI. The V and J ends lost 9 bases and 3 bases, in that order; junction bases with no gene match: 3. The CDR3 covers 13 residues. The whole variable domain, filled in from reference TRBV2 and TRBJ1-1, reads EPEVTQTPSHQVTQMGQEVILRCVPISNHLYFYWYRQILGQKVEFLVSFYNNEISEKSEIFDDQFSVERPDGSNFTLKIRSTKLEDSAMYFCASRGQGDTEAFFGQGTRLTVV.